These 23 T cell receptor beta chains were sequenced from one sample in a study of technical replicates of blood from a few donors. Profiling relied on immunoSEQ multiplex PCR, and the TCRdb table lists in-frame clones only, not all of them. This table holds 55,000 to 60,000 clones, about 93% found once. The sequenced sample was PBMCs. The source is a human donor in good health. Some clones in this sample may be carry-over from other donors' samples.

The V and J genes are TRBV4-3 and TRBJ2-5; D perhaps matches TRBD2 (5 bases). This CDR3 contains 19 residues. Trimming left V 0 bases short and J 3 bases short, with 23 bases between. Germline assignment: CDR1 LGHNA and CDR2 YSLEER. CDR3 protein: CASSQDWRLANLGEETQYF. The CDR3 DNA reads TGCGCCAGCAGCCAAGATTGGCGGCTAGCTAATTTGGGTGAAGAGACCCAGTACTTC.

The J gene is TRBJ2-3, the V gene TRBV11-2; a possible D gene is TRBD2 (6 bases). The germline CDR1 and CDR2 sequences are SGHAT and FQNNGV. Between the trimmed V and J ends, which lost 6 bases and 4 bases, there was a span of 17 bases. The CDR3 extends over 15 amino acids. Here the CDR3 DNA reads TGTGCCAGCAGTATATTAGCGGTGGGCGCAGATACGCAGTATTTT. Protein: CASSILAVGADTQYF. The full variable domain, in which reference TRBV11-2 and TRBJ2-3 provide the parts outside the CDR3, is EAGVAQSPRYKIIEKRQSVAFWCNPISGHATLYWYQQILGQGPKLLIQFQNNGVVDDSQLPKDRFSAERLKGVDSTLKIQPAKLEDSAVYLCASSILAVGADTQYFGPGTRLTVL.

The rearrangement joins TRBV6-5 to TRBJ2-7; possibly TRBD2 for D (6 bases). Trimming cost V 6 bases and J 4 bases, with 19 bases left between them. Germline CDR1 reads MNHEY; CDR2 reads SVGAGI. The CDR3 runs 15 residues. CDR3 DNA: TGTGCCAGCAGCCCTAGGGGAGGAGTTTTATACGAGCAGTACTTC. Encoded protein: CASSPRGGVLYEQYF.

The chain has TRBV21-1 and TRBJ2-1; the D call TRBD2 from the table was never checked on the DNA. TRBV21-1 is termed a pseudogene. The CDR3 is made up of 16 amino acids. CDR3: CASSNQGGGSMNEQFF. The DNA for the CDR3 is TGTGCCAGCAGCAACCAGGGAGGCGGGAGCATGAATGAGCAGTTCTTC.

The genes are TRBV6-1 and TRBJ1-6, with D possibly being TRBD1 (5 bases). The CDR3 has 15 residues. From germline, CDR1 is MNHNS and CDR2 SASEGT. V shed 2 bases and J shed 5 bases, with 10 bases lying between them. The CDR3 DNA reads as TGTGCCAGCAGTGAACTGGACACTCATAATTCACCCCTCCACTTT. It specifies CASSELDTHNSPLHF.

CDR3 DNA sequence: TGCAGTGCTAGAAAGGCCAACTACTACACCTTC. It yields the protein CSARKANYYTF. The chain couples TRBV20-1 to TRBJ1-2; D ambiguous. Germline CDR1 reads DFQATT; CDR2 reads SNEGSKA (reference sequence). The V end lost 2 bases, the J end lost 10 bases, and 11 bases lay between the germline ends. The CDR3 loop spans 11 amino acids.

In nucleotides, the CDR3 is TGTGCCAGCAGCTTAGGGACAAACTATGGCTACACCTTC. Encoded protein: CASSLGTNYGYTF. V is TRBV7-8 and J is TRBJ1-2, with D maybe TRBD1 (5 bases). The germline gives CDR1 SGHVS, CDR2 FQNEAQ. CDR3 length: 13 amino acids. Trimming stripped 1 base from V and 2 bases from J, with 5 bases between.

The chain links TRBV12-5 to TRBJ2-7; TRBD2 aligns across 7 bases. The CDR3 covers 14 residues. Germline CDR1 and CDR2: LGHNT and FRNRAP. V shed 1 base, J shed 6 bases, and the junction held 6 bases outside the gene matches. CDR3 region: CASGLGPSGGEQYF. CDR3 sequence (DNA): TGTGCTAGTGGTTTGGGCCCGTCGGGGGGCGAGCAGTACTTC.

The chain combines TRBV13 with TRBJ2-1; 7 bases agree with TRBD2. With V trimmed by 3 bases and J by 10 bases, 15 bases remained unmatched. The CDR3 is 16 residues long. Germline V gives CDR1 PRHDT, CDR2 FYEKMQ (reference sequence). The CDR3 sequence is CASSFDRLANSDEQFF. CDR3 in DNA: TGTGCCAGCAGCTTCGATAGACTAGCCAATTCCGACGAGCAGTTCTTC.

The V gene is TRBV19, the J gene TRBJ2-3, with D perhaps TRBD2 (5 bases). V was cut by 6 bases and J by 5 bases, with 18 bases left in between. Per germline, CDR1 LNHDA and CDR2 SQIVND (reference sequence). The CDR3 has 15 residues. Here the CDR3 reads CASRGSGKLQDTQYF. CDR3 in DNA: TGTGCCAGTAGAGGGAGCGGAAAACTCCAAGATACGCAGTATTTT.

The chain couples TRBV13 to TRBJ1-1; 12 bases align to TRBD1. This CDR3 spans 16 amino acids. Germline CDR1 and CDR2: PRHDT and FYEKMQ (reference sequence). V lost 7 bases, J lost 6 bases, and 12 bases stayed unmatched. The CDR3 here is CASTEGDRGPVSEAFF. For the CDR3, the DNA is TGTGCCAGCACCGAAGGGGACAGGGGGCCGGTTTCTGAAGCTTTCTTT.

This clone is judged medium-sized (0.01 to 0.1%). The chain has TRBV4-2 and TRBJ1-4, with 8 positions matching TRBD1. From germline, CDR1 is LGHNA and CDR2 YNFKEQ. CDR3 length equals 16 residues. Losses at the gene ends were 4 bases for V and 3 bases for J; bases not matched to a gene: 7. The CDR3 here is CASSPSQGASNEKLFF. In DNA, the CDR3 is TGTGCCAGCAGCCCTAGCCAGGGGGCTTCTAATGAAAAACTGTTTTTT.

The CDR3 DNA reads as TGTGCCAGCTCACCACCGAGCGGCCTCTACGAGCAGTACTTC. Its translation is CASSPPSGLYEQYF. This chain uses TRBV18 with TRBJ2-7; tentative D call: TRBD2 (5 bases). V was shortened by 0 bases and J by 3 bases, with 9 bases between the two germline ends. The CDR3 is 14 residues long. Germline CDR1 KGHSH, CDR2 LQKENI.

This sequence joins TRBV7-9 and TRBJ1-6, with 7 bases matching TRBD1. The CDR3 length is 14 residues. Per the germline V gene, CDR1 is SEHNR and CDR2 is FQNEAQ (reference sequence). V lost 5 bases to trimming and J lost 7 bases; unmatched junction nucleotides: 5. In DNA, the CDR3 is TGTGCCAGCAGCATAGGGACAGACAATTCACCCCTCCACTTT. Its translation: CASSIGTDNSPLHF.

The chain uses TRBV7-3 and TRBJ1-1; D is uncertain. Trimming pared 2 bases from V and 5 bases from J, leaving 9 bases between. The CDR3 spans 13 residues. In germline, CDR1 is SGHTA, CDR2 FQGTGA. CDR3 nucleotide sequence: TGTGCCAGCAGCTTAGATCCCGGTACTGAAGCTTTCTTT. Residues: CASSLDPGTEAFF.

The chain combines TRBV10-3 with TRBJ2-3; D might be TRBD2 (5 bases). From germline, CDR1 is ENHRY and CDR2 SYGVKD. V was shortened by 3 bases and J by 1 base, with 11 bases between the two germline ends. The CDR3 covers 15 residues. The CDR3 DNA follows: TGTGCCATCAGTGAAAGCAGCGGAGGCACAGATACGCAGTATTTT. This translates into CAISESSGGTDTQYF.

This sequence joins TRBV10-3 and TRBJ2-2; perhaps TRBD1 as D (5 bases). The V end was cut by 2 bases, the J end by 6 bases, with 13 bases between. Germline lookup yields CDR1 ENHRY and CDR2 SYGVKD. The CDR3 is 15 residues long. This chain's CDR3 is CAISEVKGVPGELFF. The DNA of the CDR3 is TGTGCCATCAGTGAGGTAAAAGGGGTACCCGGGGAGCTGTTTTTT.

The chain uses TRBV2 and TRBJ1-5, with 10 bases matching TRBD1. This CDR3 has 15 amino acids. The V gene's germline CDR1 is SNHLY and CDR2 FYNNEI. Trimming took 3 bases from V and 4 from J; bases not matched to a gene: 3. In DNA, the CDR3 is TGTGCCAGCAGTGAGAGACAGGGGGCAAATCAGCCCCAGCATTTT. Translation: CASSERQGANQPQHF.

This clone was seen a single time. The sample carries other DNA sequences with the same CDR3. The chain uses TRBV4-2 and TRBJ1-5; D gene unclear. Germline CDR1 LGHNA, CDR2 YNFKEQ. The CDR3 length is 13 residues. The ends were cut back, 0 bases at V and 6 bases at J, with 6 bases in the middle. This CDR3 is CASSQDRGQPQHF. The CDR3 nucleotides are TGTGCCAGCAGCCAAGATCGGGGTCAGCCCCAGCATTTT.

The chain's CDR3 is CASSLEARIYEQYF. CDR3 DNA sequence: TGTGCCAGCAGCTTAGAGGCTAGGATCTACGAGCAGTACTTC. The V gene is TRBV7-9, the J gene TRBJ2-7; D not resolved. This CDR3 spans 14 amino acids. V gave up 1 base and J gave up 3 bases, with 10 bases separating them. Per the germline V gene, CDR1 is SEHNR and CDR2 is FQNEAQ (reference sequence).

The V call is TRBV16, the J call TRBJ1-1, with D perhaps matching TRBD1 (6 bases). CDR1 and CDR2 from the germline V gene are KGHSY and FQNENV. The CDR3 is 14 residues long. Trimming stripped 1 base from V and 2 bases from J, with 8 bases between. CDR3 in DNA: TGTGCCAGCAGCCAATGGGACACTAACACTGAAGCTTTCTTT. Amino acids: CASSQWDTNTEAFF.

This chain joins TRBV15 and TRBJ2-7, with 9 bases matching TRBD1. Germline values: CDR1 LNHNV, CDR2 YYDKDF (reference sequence). Germline trimming cut 0 bases from V and 2 bases from J; bases unmatched to any gene: 5. The CDR3 is 16 residues long. The CDR3 nucleotides are TGTGCCACCAGCAGAGAGAGGACAGGGGCTACCTACGAGCAGTACTTC. This translates into CATSRERTGATYEQYF.

V gene TRBV5-1 combines with J gene TRBJ2-7, with 13 bases lining up with TRBD2. V dropped 5 bases and J dropped 6; count of bases not matched to a gene: 8. Germline V gives CDR1 SGHRS, CDR2 YFSETQ. This CDR3 has 15 residues. The CDR3 coding sequence is TGCGCCAGCAGACACGGGACTAGCGGGATCGGCGAGCAGTACTTC. Encoded protein: CASRHGTSGIGEQYF.